This TCR beta chain was obtained from a study of shared clonotypes between healthy human individuals. Study-wide results and limits: Richness estimates generally favored naive over memory subsets.

This clone was seen a single time. Its antigen remains unknown. V lost 4 bases to trimming and J lost 7 bases, with 17 bases between them. CDR1 and CDR2 (germline): SGDLS, YYNGEE. The CDR3 runs to 14 residues. Each subset's genomic DNA was split evenly across several immunoSEQ plates. Using immunoSEQ multiplex PCR, the repertoire was profiled, and TCRdb retains in-frame clones only, with some absent. The sample lists about 1.5 million clones, nearly 99% seen once, with roughly 0.45% in the top ten. This TCR was sampled from a man aged 25-45 years in good health. This chain connects TRBV9 to TRBJ1-2, with D unclear. Sequencing was carried out using naive CD4+ T cells sorted from blood. This sample's subset: CD45RA+ positively selected. For the CDR3, the DNA is TGTGCCAGCAGCCTTACTCAGAGTACGGGTGGCTACACCTTC. Its translation is CASSLTQSTGGYTF.